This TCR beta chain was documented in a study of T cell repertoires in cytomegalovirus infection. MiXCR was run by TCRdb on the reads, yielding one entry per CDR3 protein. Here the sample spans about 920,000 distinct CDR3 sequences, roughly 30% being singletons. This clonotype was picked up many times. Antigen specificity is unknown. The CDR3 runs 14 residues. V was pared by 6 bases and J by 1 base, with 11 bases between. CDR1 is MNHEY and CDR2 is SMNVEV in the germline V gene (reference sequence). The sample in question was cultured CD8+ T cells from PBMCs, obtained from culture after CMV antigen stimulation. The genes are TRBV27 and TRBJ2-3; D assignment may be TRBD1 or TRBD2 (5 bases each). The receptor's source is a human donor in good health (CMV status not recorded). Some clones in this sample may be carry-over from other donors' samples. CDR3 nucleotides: TGTGCCAGCAGCCTCGGGGCCGGCACAGATACGCAGTATTTT. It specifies CASSLGAGTDTQYF.